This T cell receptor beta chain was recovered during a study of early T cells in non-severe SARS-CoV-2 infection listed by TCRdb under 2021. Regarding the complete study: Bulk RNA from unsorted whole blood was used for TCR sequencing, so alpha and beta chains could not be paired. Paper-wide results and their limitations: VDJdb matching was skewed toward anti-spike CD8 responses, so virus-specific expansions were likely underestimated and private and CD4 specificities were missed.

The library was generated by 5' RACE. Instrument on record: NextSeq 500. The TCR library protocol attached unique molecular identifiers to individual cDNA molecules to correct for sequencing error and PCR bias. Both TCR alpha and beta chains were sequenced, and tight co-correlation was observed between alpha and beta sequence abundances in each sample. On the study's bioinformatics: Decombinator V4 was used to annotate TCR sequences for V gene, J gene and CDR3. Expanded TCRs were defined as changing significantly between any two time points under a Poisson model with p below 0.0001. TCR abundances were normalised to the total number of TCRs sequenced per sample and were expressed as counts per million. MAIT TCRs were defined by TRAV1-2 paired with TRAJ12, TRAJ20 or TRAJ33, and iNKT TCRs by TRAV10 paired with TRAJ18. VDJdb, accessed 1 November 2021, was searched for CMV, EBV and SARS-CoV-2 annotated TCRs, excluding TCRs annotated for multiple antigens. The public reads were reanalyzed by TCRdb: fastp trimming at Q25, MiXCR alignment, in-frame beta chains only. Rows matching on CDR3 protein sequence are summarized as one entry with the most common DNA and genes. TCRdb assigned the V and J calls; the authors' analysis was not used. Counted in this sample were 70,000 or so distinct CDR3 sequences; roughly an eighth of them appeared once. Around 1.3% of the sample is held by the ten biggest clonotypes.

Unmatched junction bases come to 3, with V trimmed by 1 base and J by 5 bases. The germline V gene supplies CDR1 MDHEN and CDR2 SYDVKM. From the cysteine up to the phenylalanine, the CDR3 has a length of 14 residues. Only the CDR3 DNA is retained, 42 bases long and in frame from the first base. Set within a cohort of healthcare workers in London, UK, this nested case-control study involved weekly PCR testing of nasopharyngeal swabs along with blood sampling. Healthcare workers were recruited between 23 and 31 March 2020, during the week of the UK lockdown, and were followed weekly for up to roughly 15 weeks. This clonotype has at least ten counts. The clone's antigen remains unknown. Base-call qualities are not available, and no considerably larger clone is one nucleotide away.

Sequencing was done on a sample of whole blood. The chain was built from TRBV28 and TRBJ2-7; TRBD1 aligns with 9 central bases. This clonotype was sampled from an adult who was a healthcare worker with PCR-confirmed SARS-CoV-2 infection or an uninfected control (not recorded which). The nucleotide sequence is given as TGTGCCAGCAGTTTATCACAGGGGGCCGACGAGCAGTACTTC. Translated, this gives CASSLSQGADEQYF.